This T cell receptor (beta chain) was observed in a study of blood T cell repertoires in COVID-19. Study-level information: Italy, Spain and the United States were the sources of the convalescent and acute COVID-19 samples.

Assay: immunoSEQ multiplex PCR; the TCRdb copy retains only in-frame clones and omits some. This table holds fewer than 300,000 clones, 85% to 90% found once. The sequence was obtained from a woman aged 40 to 50 who had recovered from COVID-19. Specimen: peripheral blood.

The CDR3 sequence is CASTPTGDLTHTGELFF. In DNA, the CDR3 is TGTGCCAGCACCCCAACAGGGGACCTAACCCACACCGGGGAGCTGTTTTTT. J is TRBJ2-2 and V is TRBV5-4; 7 nucleotides line up with TRBD1. This CDR3 contains 17 residues. The junction had 14 bases not matched to a gene; V was cut back by 6 bases and J by 3 bases. CDR1 and CDR2 (germline): SGHNT, YYREEE (reference sequence).